This T cell receptor (beta chain) was sequenced for a study of blood T cell repertoires in COVID-19. Looked up from germline, CDR1 is ENHRY and CDR2 is SYGVKD. The CDR3 consists of 14 residues. With 0 bases removed from V and 8 bases from J, the gap between germline ends came to 11 bases. Clones were sequenced by immunoSEQ multiplex PCR, and TCRdb holds only the in-frame ones, with some missing. The data contain some 210,000 clones, roughly 82% of them singletons. The material sequenced was peripheral blood. This sequence was found in a woman between 35 and 50 years old with acute or convalescent COVID-19. This chain links TRBV10-3 with TRBJ2-1; perhaps TRBD2 as D (7 bases). For the CDR3, the DNA is TGTGCCATCAGTGAGTCGGGGGGGCTTTATGAGCAGTTCTTC. Its protein product is CAISESGGLYEQFF.